The T cell receptor beta chain under discussion was sequenced for a study of CD8 T cells in ankylosing spondylitis. TCRdb processed the 5' RACE reads anew with MiXCR; each CDR3 protein has one entry. The data contain about 250,000 distinct CDR3 sequences, 32% of them singletons. Details on this clonotype: What it recognizes is unknown.

Study-level findings and limits: Ankylosing spondylitis blood appeared to be characterized by a TCR beta motif of 8 or 9 highly homologous variants.

Germline V gene data show CDR1 as ENHRY and CDR2 as SYGVKD. With V trimmed by 7 bases and J by 6 bases, 5 bases remained unmatched. This CDR3 spans 12 amino acids. The source is a male donor with ankylosing spondylitis or in good health (not recorded which). The sequenced material came from blood, either unsorted or a sorted T cell fraction (not recorded which). The chain uses TRBV10-3 and TRBJ2-7; 8 bases line up with TRBD1. This CDR3 reads CAINGQGGEQYF. The CDR3, as DNA: TGTGCCATCAACGGACAGGGCGGCGAGCAGTACTTC.